The clone carrying this TCR beta chain was recorded a few times. PCR employed 60 Vbeta and 13 Jbeta primers. Method: immunoSEQ multiplex PCR; TCRdb's copy keeps in-frame clones and lacks some. The data show over 120,000 clones, more than 7.5% seen once. The data stem from a study of cytomegalovirus exposure and HLA in healthy donors. Study summary: From donors who were HLA-typed, an early data release held approximately 91 million unique TCRs. Assignment to the Caucasian-associated ancestry cluster applied to around 82% of the 300 to 500 genotyped donors.

This CDR3 contains 15 residues. Germline V gene sequence: CDR1 SGHRS, CDR2 YFSETQ. V was clipped by 4 bases and J by 2 bases; unmatched bases: 5. The source material was PBMCs. The gene calls are TRBV5-1 and TRBJ2-5; 10 nucleotides line up with TRBD1. The TCR sequence derives from a man in his fifties in good health and CMV-seronegative. CDR3 nucleotides: TGCGCCAGCAGCCAGGACAGGGGGACTCAAGAGACCCAGTACTTC. Amino acid sequence: CASSQDRGTQETQYF.